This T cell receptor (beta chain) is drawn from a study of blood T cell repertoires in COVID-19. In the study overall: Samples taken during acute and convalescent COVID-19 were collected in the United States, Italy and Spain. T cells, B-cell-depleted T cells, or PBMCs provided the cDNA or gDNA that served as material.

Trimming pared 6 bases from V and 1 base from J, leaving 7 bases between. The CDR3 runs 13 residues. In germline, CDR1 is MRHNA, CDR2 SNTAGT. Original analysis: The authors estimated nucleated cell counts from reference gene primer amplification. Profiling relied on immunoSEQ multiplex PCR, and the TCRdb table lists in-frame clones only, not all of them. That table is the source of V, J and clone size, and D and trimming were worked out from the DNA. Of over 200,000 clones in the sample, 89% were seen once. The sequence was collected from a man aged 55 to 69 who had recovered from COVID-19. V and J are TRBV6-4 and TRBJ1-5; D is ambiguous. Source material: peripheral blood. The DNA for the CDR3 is TGTGCCAGCAGCCGGGAAAGCAATCAGCCCCAGCATTTT. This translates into CASSRESNQPQHF.